This record concerns one T cell receptor beta chain sequence. Measured with immunoSEQ multiplex PCR; TCRdb has only the in-frame clones, and not every one. The sample shows about 48,000 clones, about 93% of them seen only once. These data are taken from a study of T cell changes during pregnancy in multiple sclerosis. This CDR3 is 14 amino acids long. The germline CDR1 and CDR2 sequences are SGDLS and YYNGEE. The germline V and J ends were trimmed by 4 bases and 2 bases, with 12 bases remaining between them. The sequence was obtained from a female donor with multiple sclerosis, enrolled in a pregnancy study. Sequencing used CD4+ T cells from peripheral blood mononuclear cells, obtained in the first trimester of pregnancy. The chain uses TRBV9 and TRBJ1-1; D is unresolved. The CDR3 sequence: CASSPRVGNTEAFF. DNA for the CDR3: TGTGCCAGCAGCCCCCGGGTTGGCAACACTGAAGCTTTCTTT.